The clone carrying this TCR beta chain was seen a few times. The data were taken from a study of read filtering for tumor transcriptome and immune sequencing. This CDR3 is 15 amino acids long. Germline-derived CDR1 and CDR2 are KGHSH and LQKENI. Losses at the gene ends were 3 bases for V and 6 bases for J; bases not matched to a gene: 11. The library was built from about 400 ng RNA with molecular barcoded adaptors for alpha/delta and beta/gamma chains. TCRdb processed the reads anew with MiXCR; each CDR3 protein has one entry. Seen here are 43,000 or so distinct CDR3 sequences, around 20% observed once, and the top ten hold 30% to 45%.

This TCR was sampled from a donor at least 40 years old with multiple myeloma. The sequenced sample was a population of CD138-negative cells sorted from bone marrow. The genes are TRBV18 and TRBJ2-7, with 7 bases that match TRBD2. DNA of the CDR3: TGTGCCAGCTCACCCGGGAGGACTAAAGAGGGCGAGCAGTACTTC. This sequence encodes CASSPGRTKEGEQYF.